The 14 T cell receptor beta chains given below trace back to one sample, sequenced in a study of blood T cell repertoires in COVID-19. Assay: immunoSEQ multiplex PCR; the TCRdb copy retains only in-frame clones and omits some. This sample has 150,000 or so clones, with 82% found just once. The source material was peripheral blood. The origin of the receptors is a human donor with acute or convalescent COVID-19. The donor label of this sample is uncertain.

CDR3 bases: TGTGCCAGCAGTTTTCCCGGGGGACAGCCCCAGCATTTT. Translated: CASSFPGGQPQHF. The genes are TRBV12-3 or TRBV12-4 and TRBJ1-5; D possibly corresponds to TRBD1 (5 bases). This CDR3 region has 13 residues. Trimming cost V 3 bases and J 7 bases, with 10 bases left between them.

The rearrangement uses TRBV10-1 and TRBJ1-3; D is uncertain. V lost 0 bases and J 0 bases, leaving 9 bases between the germline ends. The CDR3 totals 16 residues. Germline CDR1 and CDR2: WNHNN and SYGVQD (reference sequence). The CDR3 sequence is CASSESIRDSGNTIYF. The CDR3 coding sequence is TGCGCCAGCAGTGAGTCGATCCGGGACTCTGGAAACACCATATATTTT.

The genes are TRBV5-1 and TRBJ1-2; 9 bases fit TRBD1. The ends lost 4 bases at V and 6 bases at J; junction bases unmatched: 10. CDR1 is SGHRS and CDR2 is YFSETQ in the germline V gene. This CDR3 is 15 amino acids long. The CDR3 protein is CASSDGQGRGHGYTF. Written as DNA, the CDR3 is TGCGCCAGCAGCGATGGACAGGGGCGGGGTCATGGCTACACCTTC.

J is TRBJ2-7 and V is TRBV19, with TRBD2 identical over 7 bases. From germline, CDR1 is LNHDA and CDR2 SQIVND (reference sequence). The V gene end was trimmed by 3 bases and the J gene end by 3 bases; junction bases not matched to a gene: 11. This CDR3 is 16 amino acids long. The CDR3 here is CASSIQWGLLNYEQYF. The CDR3 DNA is TGTGCCAGTAGTATCCAGTGGGGACTACTAAACTACGAGCAGTACTTC.

The chain links TRBV15 to TRBJ2-5, with 10 positions matching TRBD2. The germline V gene has CDR1 LNHNV and CDR2 YYDKDF (reference sequence). This CDR3 has 17 amino acids. Germline trimming cut 7 bases from V and 5 bases from J; bases unmatched to any gene: 16. In DNA form, the CDR3 reads TGTGCCACCACCAAAACGGGTAGCGGGAGGCGGGGGGAGACCCAGTACTTC. This sequence encodes CATTKTGSGRRGETQYF. The entire variable domain, with the rest obtained from reference TRBV15 and TRBJ2-5, is as follows: DAMVIQNPRYQVTQFGKPVTLSCSQTLNHNVMYWYQQKSSQAPKLLFHYYDKDFNNEADTPDNFQSRRPNTSFCFLDIRSPGLGDTAMYLCATTKTGSGRRGETQYFGPGTRLLVL.

A single count supports this clone. The V gene is TRBV2, the J gene TRBJ2-7, with D perhaps matching TRBD2 (6 bases). CDR1 is SNHLY and CDR2 is FYNNEI in the germline V gene. V shed 2 bases and J shed 5 bases, with 25 bases lying between them. The CDR3 loop spans 18 amino acids. The CDR3 nucleotides are TGTGCCAGCAGTGAACCCCGGGTTGGGGACTCAGGGTTCGACGAGCAGTACTTC. Translating it yields CASSEPRVGDSGFDEQYF.

The chain joins TRBV7-9 to TRBJ1-2; 10 positions agree with TRBD1. CDR1 and CDR2 from the germline V gene are SEHNR and FQNEAQ (reference sequence). This CDR3 has 15 residues. With V trimmed by 4 bases and J by 4 bases, 6 bases remained unmatched. CDR3 coding DNA: TGTGCCAGCAGCTCTCCGGGACAGGGGAGCTATGGCTACACCTTC. This gives the protein CASSSPGQGSYGYTF. The full variable domain, in which reference TRBV7-9 and TRBJ1-2 provide the parts outside the CDR3, is DTGVSQNPRHKITKRGQNVTFRCDPISEHNRLYWYRQTLGQGPEFLTYFQNEAQLEKSRLLSDRFSAERPKGSFSTLEIQRTEQGDSAMYLCASSSPGQGSYGYTFGSGTRLTVV.

The rearrangement joins TRBV6-5 to TRBJ2-7; 8 nucleotides match TRBD1. The CDR3 has 15 residues. Germline-derived CDR1 and CDR2 are MNHEY and SVGAGI. V trimming: 6 bases; J trimming: 2 bases; junction bases outside the gene matches: 9. The CDR3 DNA sequence: TGTGCCAGCAGCGGGACAGGAGGATGGACCTACGAGCAGTACTTC. This translates into CASSGTGGWTYEQYF.

The CDR3 loop is CASSPPAGGLAKNIQYF. The CDR3 DNA is TGTGCCAGCTCACCACCGGCTGGGGGACTAGCCAAAAACATTCAGTACTTC. V is TRBV18 and J is TRBJ2-4; possibly TRBD2 for D (6 bases). Germline V CDR1 and CDR2: KGHSH, LQKENI. The CDR3 runs 17 residues. Deletions cut 0 bases from V and 0 bases from J, with 12 bases between. The complete variable domain, with remaining parts taken from reference TRBV18 and TRBJ2-4, reads NAGVMQNPRHLVRRRGQEARLRCSPMKGHSHVYWYRQLPEEGLKFMVYLQKENIIDESGMPKERFSAEFPKEGPSILRIQQVVRGDSAAYFCASSPPAGGLAKNIQYFGAGTRLSVL.

The chain recombines TRBV19 with TRBJ1-1; 7 nucleotides align to TRBD1. The germline V gene has CDR1 LNHDA and CDR2 SQIVND (reference sequence). V trimming: 3 bases; J trimming: 1 base; junction bases outside the gene matches: 5. The CDR3 runs 15 residues. The CDR3 spells CASSMGQLRNTEAFF. For the CDR3, the DNA is TGTGCCAGTAGTATGGGACAGCTACGGAACACTGAAGCTTTCTTT.

This clone has only a few counts. The rearrangement links TRBV30 to TRBJ1-6; 9 nucleotides align to TRBD1. The CDR3 extends over 15 amino acids. Trimming cost V 2 bases and J 6 bases; bases outside gene matches: 5. In germline, CDR1 is GTSNPN, CDR2 SVGIG (reference sequence). The CDR3 reads CAWSIPGQGNSPLHF. The CDR3 DNA reads as TGTGCCTGGAGTATCCCGGGACAGGGTAATTCACCCCTCCACTTT.

The genes are TRBV5-1 and TRBJ1-2, with D possibly matching TRBD1 (5 bases). Trimming pared 5 bases from V and 0 bases from J, leaving 17 bases between. The CDR3 sequence is 16 residues long. Germline loops: CDR1 SGHRS, CDR2 YFSETQ. DNA of the CDR3: TGCGCCAGCAGTTCCGGGACTGCCTCTTCTAACTATGGCTACACCTTC. Residues: CASSSGTASSNYGYTF. The whole variable domain, filled in from reference TRBV5-1 and TRBJ1-2, reads KAGVTQTPRYLIKTRGQQVTLSCSPISGHRSVSWYQQTPGQGLQFLFEYFSETQRNKGNFPGRFSGRQFSNSRSEMNVSTLELGDSALYLCASSSGTASSNYGYTFGSGTRLTVV.

Only one count was recorded for this clone. The rearrangement joins TRBV28 to TRBJ2-1; 11 nucleotides agree with TRBD2. Trimming took 5 bases from V and 2 from J; bases not matched to a gene: 5. The CDR3 is 16 residues long. Germline V lookup: CDR1 MDHEN, CDR2 SYDVKM. The CDR3 bases are TGTGCCAGCAGTGATTTAGCGGGGGGGCCCTACAATGAGCAGTTCTTC. Translated, it gives CASSDLAGGPYNEQFF.

The chain combines TRBV2 with TRBJ1-5; D is undetermined. Germline CDR1 SNHLY, CDR2 FYNNEI. The CDR3 consists of 13 residues. V was trimmed by 7 bases and J by 2 bases, leaving 9 bases between them. In nucleotides, the CDR3 is TGTGCCAGCACCCGACGGGGCAATCAGCCCCAGCATTTT. Translating gives CASTRRGNQPQHF.